Listed below are T cell receptor beta chains from one sample, sequenced in a study of cytomegalovirus exposure and HLA in healthy donors. Libraries were prepared by immunoSEQ multiplex PCR; TCRdb keeps only in-frame clonotypes and omits some of them. The data show about 200,000 clones, more than 75% seen once. Sequencing was performed on PBMCs. The source of these receptors is a man aged 40-55 years in good health and CMV-seropositive. Each CDR3 is given with its conserved first and last residue. A D gene is named only where the DNA matches it firmly. Size is omitted from some rows. Given values are once, few, many or a class for expanded clones.

clone size | J gene | D gene | V gene | CDR3 protein | CDR3 DNA
. | TRBJ2-1 | TRBD1 | TRBV9 | CASSVRLGGADDEQFF | TGTGCCAGCAGCGTACGGTTAGGGGGCGCAGACGATGAGCAGTTCTTC
once | TRBJ1-1 | TRBD1 | TRBV2 | CASSGQGGSMNTEAFF | TGTGCCAGCAGTGGACAGGGCGGCTCTATGAACACTGAAGCTTTCTTT
. | TRBJ2-2 | TRBD1 | TRBV6-5 | CASSYYRGNTGELFF | TGTGCCAGCAGTTACTACAGGGGGAACACCGGGGAGCTGTTTTTT
. | TRBJ2-1 | . | TRBV6-1 | CASVRDNNNEQFF | TGTGCCAGCGTCCGGGACAATAACAATGAGCAGTTCTTC
. | TRBJ2-2 | TRBD1 | TRBV11-3 | CASSIRGPGELFF | TGTGCCAGCAGCATTAGGGGGCCCGGGGAGCTGTTTTTT
. | TRBJ1-2 | TRBD1 | TRBV29-1 | CSVGRDSGVGYTF | TGCAGCGTTGGCCGGGACAGCGGTGTCGGCTACACCTTC
once | TRBJ2-1 | . | TRBV6-1 | CASIWGDEQFF | TGTGCCAGCATCTGGGGGGATGAGCAGTTCTTC
. | TRBJ2-7 | TRBD2 | TRBV9 | CASSVGSSGGYEQYF | TGTGCCAGCAGCGTAGGCTCTAGCGGGGGCTACGAGCAGTACTTC
. | TRBJ1-4 | . | TRBV7-9 | CASSVISGSTNEKLFF | TGTGCCAGCAGCGTTATTTCAGGGTCCACTAATGAAAAACTGTTTTTT
. | TRBJ2-5 | . | TRBV5-4 | CASRPSAQETQYF | TGTGCCAGCAGGCCTAGCGCCCAAGAGACCCAGTACTTC
few | TRBJ2-3 | TRBD1 | TRBV5-4 | CASSWGDRATDTQYF | TGTGCCAGCAGCTGGGGGGACAGGGCGACGGATACGCAGTATTTT
. | TRBJ2-3 | . | TRBV13 | CASSLLRDTQYF | TGTGCCAGCAGCCTACTACGGGATACGCAGTATTTT
few | TRBJ1-1 | . | TRBV6-6 | CASISRVGGGTEAFF | TGTGCCAGCATCTCAAGGGTCGGGGGGGGCACTGAAGCTTTCTTT
once | TRBJ2-1 | . | TRBV5-1 | CASSLDAGTYNEQFF | TGCGCCAGCAGCTTGGATGCGGGGACCTACAATGAGCAGTTCTTC
. | TRBJ2-3 | TRBD2 | TRBV5-4 | CASSLRAREKTDTQYF | TGTGCCAGCAGCTTGCGAGCGCGGGAGAAGACAGATACGCAGTATTTT
once | TRBJ1-3 | TRBD1 | TRBV19 | CASSMDRGTGNTIYF | TGTGCCAGTAGTATGGACAGGGGCACTGGAAACACCATATATTTT
. | TRBJ1-1 | . | TRBV6-5 | CASTTSELNTEAFF | TGTGCCAGTACTACCTCCGAGCTGAACACTGAAGCTTTCTTT
. | TRBJ2-7 | . | TRBV2 | CASSDYLRAGSEQYF | TGTGCCAGCAGTGATTATCTCAGGGCGGGGAGCGAGCAGTACTTC
. | TRBJ2-2 | . | TRBV27 | CASSSRWGANTGELFF | TGTGCCAGCAGCAGCCGGTGGGGAGCGAACACCGGGGAGCTGTTTTTT
few | TRBJ2-1 | TRBD2 | TRBV5-4 | CASRPGLAGINEQFF | TGTGCCAGCCGCCCGGGACTAGCGGGAATCAATGAGCAGTTCTTC
. | TRBJ1-6 | . | TRBV27 | CASGSGNSPLHF | TGTGCCAGCGGGTCAGGGAATTCACCCCTCCACTTT
. | TRBJ2-6 | TRBD1 | TRBV7-2 | CASSLLRQGRSSGANVLTF | TGTGCCAGCAGCTTACTGAGACAGGGGAGAAGCTCTGGGGCCAACGTCCTGACTTTC
. | TRBJ1-5 | . | TRBV19 | CASSPLVREWQPQHF | TGTGCCAGTAGTCCGCTGGTGAGGGAGTGGCAGCCCCAGCATTTT
. | TRBJ1-4 | . | TRBV6-1 | CASSVLGRGTNEKLFF | TGTGCCAGCAGTGTATTGGGCAGGGGAACTAATGAAAAACTGTTTTTT
. | TRBJ1-1 | . | TRBV5-1 | CASAIGPDEAFF | TGCGCCAGCGCCATTGGGCCAGATGAAGCTTTCTTT
. | TRBJ2-2 | TRBD2 | TRBV4-1 | CASSQSGTARNTGELFF | TGCGCCAGCAGCCAAAGCGGGACGGCCCGGAACACCGGGGAGCTGTTTTTT
. | TRBJ1-2 | . | TRBV4-1 | CASSQVDCRRTF | TGCGCCAGCAGCCAAGTTGACTGTCGTCGCACCTTC
. | TRBJ2-1 | . | TRBV7-9 | CASSSSLLLVDEQFF | TGTGCCAGCAGCTCCAGTTTATTACTAGTCGATGAGCAGTTCTTC
few | TRBJ2-1 | TRBD2 | TRBV30 | CAWIAGVSYNEQFF | TGTGCCTGGATTGCGGGAGTTTCCTACAATGAGCAGTTCTTC
. | TRBJ1-1 | . | TRBV11-3 | CASSARGLSTEAFF | TGTGCCAGCAGCGCCAGGGGATTGAGTACTGAAGCTTTCTTT
. | TRBJ1-3 | TRBD1 | TRBV5-1 | CASSLDRGPGNTIYF | TGCGCCAGCAGCCTCGACAGGGGCCCTGGAAACACCATATATTTT
. | TRBJ2-3 | TRBD2 | TRBV6-6 | CASRLAGGRGTDTQYF | TGTGCCAGCAGACTAGCGGGAGGGCGGGGCACAGATACGCAGTATTTT
. | TRBJ2-1 | TRBD2 | TRBV25-1 | CASSEWEGAPYNEQFF | TGTGCCAGCAGTGAATGGGAGGGAGCCCCCTACAATGAGCAGTTCTTC